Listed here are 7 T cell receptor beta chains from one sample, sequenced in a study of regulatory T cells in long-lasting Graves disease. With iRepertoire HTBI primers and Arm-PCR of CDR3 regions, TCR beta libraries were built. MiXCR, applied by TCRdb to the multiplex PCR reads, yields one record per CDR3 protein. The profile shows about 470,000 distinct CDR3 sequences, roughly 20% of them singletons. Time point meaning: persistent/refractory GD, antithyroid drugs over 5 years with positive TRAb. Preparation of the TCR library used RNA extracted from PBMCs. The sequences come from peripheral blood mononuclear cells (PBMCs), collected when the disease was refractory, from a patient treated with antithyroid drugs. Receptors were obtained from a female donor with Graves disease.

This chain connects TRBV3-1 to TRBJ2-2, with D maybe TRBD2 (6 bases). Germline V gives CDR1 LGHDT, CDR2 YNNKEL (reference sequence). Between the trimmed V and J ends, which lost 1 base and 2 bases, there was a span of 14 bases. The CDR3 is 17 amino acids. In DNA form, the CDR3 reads TGTGCCAGCAGCCAAGGGGGGGTTACTCTTAACACCGGGGAGCTGTTTTTT. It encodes CASSQGGVTLNTGELFF. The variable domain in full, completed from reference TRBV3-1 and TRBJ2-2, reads DTAVSQTPKYLVTQMGNDKSIKCEQNLGHDTMYWYKQDSKKFLKIMFSYNNKELIINETVPNRFSPKSPDKAHLNLHINSLELGDSAVYFCASSQGGVTLNTGELFFGEGSRLTVL.

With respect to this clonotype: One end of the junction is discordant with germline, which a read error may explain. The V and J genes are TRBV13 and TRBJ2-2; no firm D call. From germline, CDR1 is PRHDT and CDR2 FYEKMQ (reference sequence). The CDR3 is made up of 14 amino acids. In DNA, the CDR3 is TGCGCCGGCAGCTCAATTGGGCCCGCCGGGGAGCTGTTTTTT. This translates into CAGSSIGPAGELFF.

This CDR3 reads CASSLEVGRIYGYTF. The CDR3, as DNA: TGTGCCAGCAGCTTAGAAGTCGGTCGGATCTATGGCTACACCTTC. This chain uses TRBV7-9 with TRBJ1-2; D is uncertain. Trimming shortened V by 1 base and J by 4 bases, and 13 bases separated the two germline ends. Per the germline V gene, CDR1 is SEHNR and CDR2 is FQNEAQ (reference sequence). This CDR3 spans 15 amino acids. Full variable domain (rest looked up from reference TRBV7-9 and TRBJ1-2): DTGVSQNPRHKITKRGQNVTFRCDPISEHNRLYWYRQTLGQGPEFLTYFQNEAQLEKSRLLSDRFSAERPKGSFSTLEIQRTEQGDSAMYLCASSLEVGRIYGYTFGSGTRLTVV.

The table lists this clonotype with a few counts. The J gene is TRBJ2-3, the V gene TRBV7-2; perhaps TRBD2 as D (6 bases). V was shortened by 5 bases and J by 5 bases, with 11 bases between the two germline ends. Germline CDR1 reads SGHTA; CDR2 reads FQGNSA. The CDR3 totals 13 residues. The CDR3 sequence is CASSLSGLDTQYF. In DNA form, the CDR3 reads TGTGCCAGCAGCCTGAGCGGGTTAGATACGCAGTATTTT.

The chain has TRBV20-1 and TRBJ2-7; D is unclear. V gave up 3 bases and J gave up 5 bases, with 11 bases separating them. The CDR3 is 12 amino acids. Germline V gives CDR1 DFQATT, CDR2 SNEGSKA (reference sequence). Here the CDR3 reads CSARMTRDEQYF. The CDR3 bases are TGCAGTGCTAGGATGACCCGCGACGAGCAGTACTTC.

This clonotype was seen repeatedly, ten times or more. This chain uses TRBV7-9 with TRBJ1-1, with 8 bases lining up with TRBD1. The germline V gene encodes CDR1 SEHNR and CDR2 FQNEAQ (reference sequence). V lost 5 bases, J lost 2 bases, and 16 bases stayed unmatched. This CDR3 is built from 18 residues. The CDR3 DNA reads TGTGCCAGCAGCCTCACCAGGATGACAGGGGCAACCAACACTGAAGCTTTCTTT. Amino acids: CASSLTRMTGATNTEAFF.

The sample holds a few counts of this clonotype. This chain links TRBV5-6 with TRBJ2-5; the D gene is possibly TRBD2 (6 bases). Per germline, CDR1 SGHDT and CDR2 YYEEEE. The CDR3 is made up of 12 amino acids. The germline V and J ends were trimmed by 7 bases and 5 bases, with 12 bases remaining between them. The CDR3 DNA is TGTGCCAGCGCCCCGGAGGGGGAGACCCAGTACTTC. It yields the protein CASAPEGETQYF. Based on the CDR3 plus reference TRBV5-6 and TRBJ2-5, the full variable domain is DAGVTQSPTHLIKTRGQQVTLRCSPKSGHDTVSWYQQALGQGPQFIFQYYEEEERQRGNFPDRFSGHQFPNYSSELNVNALLLGDSALYLCASAPEGETQYFGPGTRLLVL.